This TCR beta chain was recorded in a study of T cell repertoires in cytomegalovirus infection. Study information: It can be stated that public TCR beta signatures indicated CMV infection as well as a matching HLA type.

TCRdb passed the reads through MiXCR, listing each CDR3 protein once. The sample shows some 300,000 distinct CDR3 sequences, 17% of them seen only once. The CDR3 contains 17 residues. V was trimmed by 6 bases and J by 5 bases, leaving 25 bases between them. This TCR derives from a human donor in good health (CMV status not recorded). Some clones in this sample may be carry-over from other donors' samples. The sequencing sample was made of PBMCs. This chain joins TRBV12-3 or TRBV12-4 and TRBJ1-1, with D perhaps matching TRBD1 (5 bases). In DNA form, the CDR3 reads TGTGCCAGCAGCCAATACTCTCTCGGGTCGGGGGGTACTGAAGCTTTCTTT. Translated, it gives CASSQYSLGSGGTEAFF.